This record covers a single T cell receptor beta chain. No antigen is known for it. This sample is drawn from a study of cytomegalovirus exposure and HLA in healthy donors. Study as a whole: Prior work identified 120 million or so unique TCR beta sequences in 150 million to 200 million T cells.

Healthy bone marrow donors supplied every sample. With 60 Vbeta and 13 Jbeta primers, the PCR was carried out. Method: immunoSEQ multiplex PCR; TCRdb's copy keeps in-frame clones and lacks some. Among about 210,000 clones, 82% were seen once, and the ten largest hold 6%. CDR1 is SNHLY, CDR2 FYNNEI, per germline. The CDR3 is 16 amino acids. V gave up 6 bases and J gave up 5 bases; unmatched junction bases: 10. Study-wide findings and caveats: Most TCR sequences were uncommon, yet certain public TCRs appeared in many donors.

The rearrangement joins TRBV2 to TRBJ2-5; TRBD2 matches 12 bases. This TCR was recovered from a man aged 35 to 55 in good health and CMV-seropositive. The specimen sequenced was PBMCs. CDR3 amino acids: CASRHRLAGAGETQYF. CDR3 coding DNA: TGTGCCAGCAGGCACCGACTAGCGGGAGCAGGGGAGACCCAGTACTTC.